Frequency places the clone carrying this T cell receptor (beta chain) as medium-sized. Its antigen is still unknown. This sample was included in a study of T cells in women clearing cervical HPV infection. Across the study: Only a few women had HLA typing results available.

Average input was approximately 1.3 ug genomic DNA for immunoSEQ TCR beta CDR3 amplification. The protocol was immunoSEQ multiplex PCR, while the TCRdb copy is restricted to in-frame clones and leaves out a portion. Recorded for this sample: tens of thousands of clones. Regarding the study as a whole: Effector/memory and HPV-specific T cells were not isolated, and association timing is unknown.

Sequenced: blood buffy coat. The TCR was taken from a woman aged 18 to 75 with a cervical HPV16 infection that either progressed to CIN3+ or cleared (not recorded which).

The CDR3 loop reads CASTASGGPYSYEQYF. The sequenced CDR3 bases are TGTGCCAGCACGGCTAGCGGGGGGCCCTACTCCTACGAG. This chain connects TRBV2 to TRBJ2-7, with TRBD2 identical over 11 bases. The read ends 3 residues early relative to the CDR3; the germline J gene fills the gap. With V trimmed by 7 bases and J by 0 bases, 8 bases remained unmatched. The V gene's germline CDR1 is SNHLY and CDR2 FYNNEI. This CDR3 spans 16 amino acids.